A single sample is the source of the 14 T cell receptor beta chains below, sequenced in a study of blood T cell repertoires in COVID-19. Sequenced by immunoSEQ multiplex PCR; TCRdb stores in-frame clones only, minus some. Here the sample spans more than 300,000 clones, about 90% being singletons. Material for sequencing was peripheral blood. These receptor sequences come from a young woman with COVID-19, enrolled during active disease.

This chain uses TRBV28 with TRBJ1-2; D might be TRBD1 (5 bases). Germline V gene sequence: CDR1 MDHEN, CDR2 SYDVKM. The CDR3 has 11 amino acids. The DNA for the CDR3 is TGTGCTACAGGTAGCGGGGGTGGCTACACCTTC. As protein: CATGSGGGYTF.

The chain is built from TRBV28 and TRBJ1-5; TRBD1 matches at 7 bases. CDR3 length equals 18 residues. Germline loops: CDR1 MDHEN, CDR2 SYDVKM. The V segment lost 8 bases and the J segment 0 bases; nucleotides outside the gene matches: 16. The DNA for the CDR3 is TGTGCCAGCTGGAGTTGGGACAGTGTTAGATATAGCAATCAGCCCCAGCATTTT. It yields the protein CASWSWDSVRYSNQPQHF.

This sequence joins TRBV5-4 and TRBJ1-2; the match to TRBD1 covers 9 bases. CDR3 length equals 13 residues. V shed 4 bases, J shed 8 bases, and the junction held 6 bases outside the gene matches. The germline V gene encodes CDR1 SGHNT and CDR2 YYREEE (reference sequence). The CDR3 DNA sequence: TGTGCCAGCAGCCCTGACAGGGGGAAGGGCTACACCTTC. It yields the protein CASSPDRGKGYTF. The full variable domain, its missing parts supplied by reference TRBV5-4 and TRBJ1-2, is ETGVTQSPTHLIKTRGQQVTLRCSSQSGHNTVSWYQQALGQGPQFIFQYYREEENGRGNFPPRFSGLQFPNYSSELNVNALELDDSALYLCASSPDRGKGYTFGSGTRLTVV.

The chain links TRBV28 to TRBJ1-2; a weak D match, TRBD1 (5 bases). The V end was cut by 6 bases, the J end by 4 bases, with 18 bases between. This CDR3 is built from 15 residues. CDR1 and CDR2 (germline): MDHEN, SYDVKM. The CDR3, as DNA: TGTGCCAGCAGCCCTATCCCCAGGGACTCCTATGGCTACACCTTC. Translated, it gives CASSPIPRDSYGYTF.

This chain uses TRBV7-6 with TRBJ2-1; 16 bases map to TRBD2. The CDR3 is 17 amino acids. After removal of 5 bases from V and 10 bases from J, the junction contained 11 bases not matched to a gene. Germline CDR1 is SGHVS and CDR2 is FNYEAQ. DNA for the CDR3: TGTGCCAGCAGCCCAGGGACTAGCGGGAGGGCCAGAGGGGAGCAGTTCTTC. Encoded protein: CASSPGTSGRARGEQFF. The whole variable domain, remainder taken from reference TRBV7-6 and TRBJ2-1, is GAGVSQSPRYKVTKRGQDVALRCDPISGHVSLYWYRQALGQGPEFLTYFNYEAQQDKSGLPNDRFSAERPEGSISTLTIQRTEQRDSAMYRCASSPGTSGRARGEQFFGPGTRLTVL.

In this sample, this clone turned up many times. V and J are TRBV2 and TRBJ1-4; D call uncertain. The CDR3 loop spans 15 amino acids. Trimming removed 4 bases at V and 8 bases at J, with 17 bases between. Per germline, CDR1 SNHLY and CDR2 FYNNEI. The CDR3 is CASSVRDSVAEKLFF. The CDR3 DNA reads as TGTGCCAGCAGTGTCCGAGACTCCGTTGCCGAAAAACTGTTTTTT.

The chain joins TRBV12-3 or TRBV12-4 to TRBJ1-1; D is undetermined. This CDR3 region has 13 residues. V shed 4 bases and J shed 0 bases, with 6 bases lying between them. The CDR3 coding sequence is TGTGCCAGCAGTTCCGGGATGAACACTGAAGCTTTCTTT. It codes for CASSSGMNTEAFF.

There are a few counts of this clone. J is TRBJ1-6 and V is TRBV15; the D is unclear. Germline-derived CDR1 and CDR2 are LNHNV and YYDKDF (reference sequence). The ends were cut back, 1 base at V and 0 bases at J, with 7 bases in the middle. The CDR3 has 16 amino acids. CDR3 protein: CATSRAVSSYNSPLHF. CDR3 coding DNA: TGTGCCACCAGCAGAGCGGTTAGCTCCTATAATTCACCCCTCCACTTT. The complete variable domain, with remaining parts taken from reference TRBV15 and TRBJ1-6, reads DAMVIQNPRYQVTQFGKPVTLSCSQTLNHNVMYWYQQKSSQAPKLLFHYYDKDFNNEADTPDNFQSRRPNTSFCFLDIRSPGLGDTAMYLCATSRAVSSYNSPLHFGNGTRLTVT.

The V call is TRBV11-2, the J call TRBJ2-1; 7 nucleotides line up with TRBD1. Germline loops: CDR1 SGHAT, CDR2 FQNNGV. There are 14 residues in the CDR3. Trimming removed 4 bases from V and 4 bases from J; junction bases left unmatched: 4. CDR3 sequence (DNA): TGTGCCAGCAGCTCGTCACAGGGGTACAATGAGCAGTTCTTC. Translation: CASSSSQGYNEQFF.

The gene calls are TRBV6-6 and TRBJ2-1, with D tentatively TRBD2 (6 bases). There are 13 residues in the CDR3. Germline values: CDR1 MNHNY, CDR2 SVGAGI (reference sequence). Trimming cost V 8 bases and J 5 bases, with 13 bases left between them. CDR3 amino acids: CASAASVDNEQFF. Written as DNA, the CDR3 is TGTGCCAGCGCGGCTAGCGTAGACAATGAGCAGTTCTTC.

V and J are TRBV7-8 and TRBJ2-7, with TRBD1 matching 8 bases. The CDR3 runs to 14 residues. Trimming took 1 base from V and 5 from J; bases not matched to a gene: 4. Germline V gives CDR1 SGHVS, CDR2 FQNEAQ. CDR3 protein: CASSLGGQGNEQYF. Written as DNA, the CDR3 is TGTGCCAGCAGCTTAGGAGGACAGGGTAACGAGCAGTACTTC.

The V gene is TRBV14, the J gene TRBJ2-1; TRBD2 matches at 9 bases. The V and J ends lost 4 bases and 7 bases, in that order; junction bases with no gene match: 8. The length of the CDR3 is 15 residues. CDR1 SGHDN and CDR2 FVKESK come from the germline V gene. The CDR3 bases are TGTGCCAGCAGCCTTCTCCACGCGGGGGGGAATGAGCAGTTCTTC. The encoded protein is CASSLLHAGGNEQFF.

This clone was counted once. Here the CDR3 reads CASSGLAGAETQYF. CDR3 coding DNA: TGTGCCAGCAGTGGGCTAGCGGGAGCTGAGACCCAGTACTTC. The rearrangement joins TRBV2 to TRBJ2-5, with 10 bases matching TRBD2. There are 14 residues in the CDR3. Germline loops: CDR1 SNHLY, CDR2 FYNNEI. Unmatched junction bases numbered 4, after V lost 4 bases and J lost 5 bases.

The rearrangement uses TRBV5-4 and TRBJ2-5, with 14 positions matching TRBD2. The V gene's germline CDR1 is SGHNT and CDR2 YYREEE (reference sequence). V was clipped by 3 bases and J by 1 base; unmatched bases: 2. The CDR3 consists of 16 residues. The CDR3 loop reads CASSSGLAGGQETQYF. CDR3 sequence (DNA): TGTGCCAGCAGCTCCGGACTAGCGGGAGGCCAAGAGACCCAGTACTTC.